This T cell receptor beta chain was sequenced for a study of T cells expressing NK-cell markers. Study-wide context: HCMV serostatus: seven of eight sequenced donors positive, one negative.

Note on this clonotype: Its target is unknown.

TCRdb reprocessed the 5' RACE reads, keeping one entry per CDR3 protein, no DNA. The table lists some 300,000 distinct CDR3 sequences. General study points: Unclear, still, was the HCMV specificity of the expanded NKG2C+ T cell clones. The same clonotypes also predominated in the CD3+CD56-NKG2C+ fraction of a handful of donors.

Sequenced input: blood T cells: a sorted CD56 or NKG2C T cell subset, CD4+ or CD8+ T cells, or bulk PBMC T cells (not recorded which). This TCR derives from a man aged 18 to 29 in good health.

CDR3 sequence reads: CASSQESGRAHEQYF. The V and J genes are TRBV4-3 and TRBJ2-7. Germline CDR1 LGHNA, CDR2 YSLEER. CDR3 length: 15 amino acids.